Reported below is one TCR beta chain. Its antigen is unidentified. The CDR3 contains 12 residues. V gave up 10 bases and J gave up 6 bases, with 15 bases separating them. Germline-derived CDR1 and CDR2 are LGHDT and YNNKEL (reference sequence). The data belong to a study of response to subunit inactivated influenza vaccine. Study conclusions and caveats: The study's authors posited that every seasonal influenza vaccination enlists few new T cells.

TCRdb passed the RT-PCR reads through MiXCR, listing each CDR3 protein once. The sample includes some 550,000 distinct CDR3 sequences, around a quarter seen only once; the top ten take approximately 3%. This same sample was also part of a study on T cells expressing NK-cell markers. From that study: What made the TCR beta cDNA was 5'RACE template switching with UMIs. Sorted T-cell subsets CD3+CD56+NKG2C+, CD3+CD56+NKG2C- and CD3+CD56-NKG2C+ were TCR beta-sequenced.

The starting material was CD4+ T cells sorted from PBMCs, obtained 12 days after vaccination. The clonotype comes from a man aged 50 to 59 who received an inactivated influenza vaccine. The chain joins TRBV3-1 to TRBJ1-2; perhaps TRBD1 as D (5 bases). CDR3 residues: CAKESGLDGYTF. CDR3 coding DNA: TGTGCCAAGGAGTCGGGGCTAGATGGCTACACCTTC. The variable domain in full, with the rest retrieved from reference TRBV3-1 and TRBJ1-2, is DTAVSQTPKYLVTQMGNDKSIKCEQNLGHDTMYWYKQDSKKFLKIMFSYNNKELIINETVPNRFSPKSPDKAHLNLHINSLELGDSAVYFCAKESGLDGYTFGSGTRLTVV.